The 27 T cell receptor beta chains in this list originate from one sample, sequenced in a study of T cells in Graves' hyperthyroidism and ophthalmopathy. TCR beta CDR3 region amplification was performed from RNA transcripts. The TCR CDR3 was amplified in a first-round RT-PCR using the HTBI primer set. MiXCR was run by TCRdb on the multiplex PCR reads, yielding one entry per CDR3 protein. The repertoire consists of about 290,000 distinct CDR3 sequences, with approximately 15% occurring once and the leading ten covering approximately 60%. Sequencing was performed on blood. All receptors derive from a woman aged 55-75 years with Graves' ophthalmopathy.

The sample holds many counts of this clonotype. This chain links TRBV20-1 with TRBJ2-7; tentative D call: TRBD1 (5 bases). Trimming took 6 bases from V and 1 from J, leaving 13 bases between them. This CDR3 has 13 amino acids. Germline loops: CDR1 DFQATT, CDR2 SNEGSKA (reference sequence). This CDR3 reads CSAADILSYEQYF. The CDR3 region has the DNA TGCAGTGCCGCGGACATTCTATCCTACGAGCAGTACTTC.

The rearrangement uses TRBV29-1 and TRBJ1-2; D perhaps matches TRBD1 (6 bases). The V gene's germline CDR1 is SQVTM and CDR2 ANQGSEA. The CDR3 consists of 15 residues. The germline V and J ends were trimmed by 4 bases and 4 bases, with 19 bases remaining between them. CDR3 protein: CSVGGVAGEFYGYTF. The CDR3 coding sequence is TGCAGCGTTGGGGGGGTGGCAGGGGAGTTCTATGGCTACACCTTC.

This clonotype was counted only a few times. The CDR3 coding sequence is TGTGCCAGCAGCCTAAGACTAGCGGGAGATAACAACAATGAGCAGTTCTTC. Translated, it gives CASSLRLAGDNNNEQFF. The V gene is TRBV27, the J gene TRBJ2-1, with 12 bases fitting TRBD2. This CDR3 has 17 residues. The V gene's germline CDR1 is MNHEY and CDR2 SMNVEV (reference sequence). V was clipped by 6 bases and J by 5 bases; unmatched bases: 11.

The chain couples TRBV6-5 to TRBJ2-7, with 9 bases fitting TRBD2. The CDR3 loop spans 19 amino acids. Germline V gives CDR1 MNHEY, CDR2 SVGAGI. The junction had 14 bases not matched to a gene; V was cut back by 2 bases and J by 0 bases. For the CDR3, the DNA is TGTGCCAGCAGTTACCTGGATCTAGGCGGGAGGGATCTCTCCTACGAGCAGTACTTC. Translated, it gives CASSYLDLGGRDLSYEQYF.

A single count supports this clonotype. The gene calls are TRBV12-3 or TRBV12-4 and TRBJ2-1; 10 nucleotides agree with TRBD2. The end of the DNA is better explained by TRBJ2-7, so the J call may be wrong. This CDR3 contains 15 residues. The CDR3 DNA is TGTGCCAGCACCCGAGCGGGGGGGGGATACAATGAGCAGTACTTC. Its translation is CASTRAGGGYNEQYF.

This clonotype was detected ten times or more. The chain links TRBV7-9 to TRBJ1-4, with 8 positions matching TRBD1. Germline-derived CDR1 and CDR2 are SEHNR and FQNEAQ (reference sequence). The CDR3 sequence is 14 residues long. With V trimmed by 5 bases and J by 5 bases, 4 bases remained unmatched. The CDR3: CASSPGQENEKLFF. The DNA of the CDR3 is TGTGCCAGCAGCCCGGGACAGGAAAATGAAAAACTGTTTTTT. The whole variable domain, remainder taken from reference TRBV7-9 and TRBJ1-4, is DTGVSQNPRHKITKRGQNVTFRCDPISEHNRLYWYRQTLGQGPEFLTYFQNEAQLEKSRLLSDRFSAERPKGSFSTLEIQRTEQGDSAMYLCASSPGQENEKLFFGSGTQLSVL.

This clonotype appeared many times. The V gene is TRBV18, the J gene TRBJ1-5, with 9 positions matching TRBD1. CDR3 size: 14 residues. The germline V gene encodes CDR1 KGHSH and CDR2 LQKENI. V shed 8 bases and J 1 base; nucleotides not matched to a gene: 3. The CDR3 region has the DNA TGTGCCAGCCGACAGGGGGGAAGCAATCAGCCCCAGCATTTT. Translation gives CASRQGGSNQPQHF.

Worth noting for this clonotype: Since a much larger clone is just one base distant, this may be a read error. In DNA form, the CDR3 reads TGCGGTGCTTATCCAGAAGCTTTCTTT. Translated, it gives CGAYPEAFF. J is TRBJ1-1 and V is TRBV20-1; the D is unclear. The germline V gene encodes CDR1 DFQATT and CDR2 SNEGSKA (reference sequence). The CDR3 has 9 residues.

The chain uses TRBV5-1 and TRBJ1-3, with unresolved D. V was shortened by 5 bases and J by 3 bases, with 9 bases between the two germline ends. Germline values: CDR1 SGHRS, CDR2 YFSETQ. This CDR3 has 13 amino acids. In DNA form, the CDR3 reads TGCGCCAGCAGGGCGACAAGTGGAAACACCATATATTTT. As protein: CASRATSGNTIYF.

This clonotype was recorded at least ten times. The chain joins TRBV6-2 or TRBV6-3 to TRBJ1-1, with 7 bases fitting TRBD1. The J segment lost 6 bases and the V segment lost 7 bases, leaving 8 bases of the junction unmatched. The length of the CDR3 is 13 residues. Germline V CDR1 and CDR2: MNHEY, SVGEGT. CDR3 in amino acids: CASIRQGLSEAFF. As DNA, the CDR3 is TGTGCCAGCATTCGACAGGGCCTGTCTGAAGCTTTCTTT.

This clonotype was counted a few times. The CDR3 DNA sequence: TGTGCCAGCACCCGGGGGGCCGGGACGGGCATATATTTT. Translation: CASTRGAGTGIYF. V usage is TRBV7-2 and J usage is TRBJ1-3, with D maybe TRBD1 (6 bases). Germline CDR1 reads SGHTA; CDR2 reads FQGNSA. V was cut by 7 bases and J by 12 bases, with 19 bases left in between. The CDR3 is 13 amino acids.

The genes are TRBV20-1 and TRBJ1-5, with a weak D call TRBD1 (5 bases). Germline assignment: CDR1 DFQATT and CDR2 SNEGSKA (reference sequence). CDR3 length: 16 amino acids. Trimming took 3 bases from V and 0 from J, leaving 15 bases between them. CDR3: CSARVEDIYSNQPQHF. CDR3 nucleotides: TGCAGTGCTAGGGTGGAGGACATCTATAGCAATCAGCCCCAGCATTTT.

There are a few counts of this clonotype. V usage is TRBV6-1 and J usage is TRBJ2-1; D might be TRBD2 (5 bases). CDR3 length: 16 amino acids. V shed 6 bases and J shed 7 bases, with 22 bases lying between them. Germline CDR1 MNHNS, CDR2 SASEGT. The CDR3 DNA follows: TGTGCCAGCAGGACCGTGGTGGGATTGTTAGCGAATGAGCAGTTCTTC. It codes for CASRTVVGLLANEQFF.

This clonotype was seen repeatedly, ten times or more. The CDR3: CASSLRYGYTF. CDR3 bases: TGTGCCAGCAGTTTACGGTATGGCTACACCTTC. The rearrangement links TRBV12-3 or TRBV12-4 to TRBJ1-2; D unclear. The length of the CDR3 is 11 residues. V was clipped by 2 bases and J by 5 bases, with 3 bases between them.

Worth noting for this clonotype: In this CDR3 the conserved last residue, phenylalanine or tryptophan, is missing, so a read error is likely. V is TRBV29-1 and J is TRBJ1-5; D gene uncertain. Germline V lookup: CDR1 SQVTM, CDR2 ANQGSEA. The CDR3 has 12 residues. The V end was cut by 7 bases, the J end by 1 base, with 8 bases between. CDR3 DNA: TGCAGCGCTGGAGGAAGCAATCAGCCCCAGCATTTA. This gives the protein CSAGGSNQPQHL.

Ten or more counts support this clonotype. J is TRBJ2-5 and V is TRBV28; TRBD1 agrees at 8 bases. V lost 6 bases, J lost 1 base, and 7 bases stayed unmatched. This CDR3 is built from 15 residues. Germline lookup yields CDR1 MDHEN and CDR2 SYDVKM. This CDR3 is CASSSGQDSQETQYF. The CDR3 nucleotides read TGTGCCAGCAGCTCGGGACAGGACTCCCAAGAGACCCAGTACTTC.

The V gene is TRBV7-9, the J gene TRBJ2-5; 8 bases are a match to TRBD1. The CDR3 sequence is 14 residues long. Germline CDR1 reads SEHNR; CDR2 reads FQNEAQ (reference sequence). V lost 8 bases, J lost 5 bases, and 10 bases stayed unmatched. This CDR3 is CASQPGRGQETQYF. As DNA, the CDR3 is TGTGCCAGCCAGCCTGGCAGGGGGCAGGAGACCCAGTACTTC. The entire variable domain, with the rest obtained from reference TRBV7-9 and TRBJ2-5, is as follows: DTGVSQNPRHKITKRGQNVTFRCDPISEHNRLYWYRQTLGQGPEFLTYFQNEAQLEKSRLLSDRFSAERPKGSFSTLEIQRTEQGDSAMYLCASQPGRGQETQYFGPGTRLLVL.

V is TRBV4-3 and J is TRBJ1-1; maybe TRBD1 (5 bases). The V and J ends lost 3 bases and 7 bases respectively, with 12 bases between them. The germline gives CDR1 LGHNA, CDR2 YSLEER. The CDR3 covers 13 residues. The CDR3 here is CASSHDRDGEAFF. CDR3 sequence (DNA): TGCGCCAGCAGCCACGATCGGGACGGTGAAGCTTTCTTT.

Details on this clonotype: This may come from a read error, since a much larger clone is one base off. The chain couples TRBV20-1 to TRBJ1-4; 8 bases line up with TRBD1. The germline V gene encodes CDR1 DFQATT and CDR2 SNEGSKA (reference sequence). The CDR3 contains 15 residues. Written as DNA, the CDR3 is TGCAGTGCAGCAGGGGGCGCGGGAACTAATGAAAAACCGTTTTTT. Amino acids: CSAAGGAGTNEKPFF.

This clonotype has ten or more counts. The chain carries TRBV7-8 and TRBJ2-3; 11 bases align to TRBD1. The CDR3 contains 15 residues. The germline V gene encodes CDR1 SGHVS and CDR2 FQNEAQ. J gave up 5 bases and V 5 bases, and 6 bases lay outside the gene matches. Written as DNA, the CDR3 is TGTGCCAGCAGCCGGGGACAGGGGGGGGGAGATACGCAGTATTTT. Translation: CASSRGQGGGDTQYF.

CDR3: CASSLDRGYPYEQYF. CDR3 bases: TGTGCCAGCAGCTTAGATCGCGGCTATCCCTACGAGCAGTACTTC. This sequence joins TRBV11-2 and TRBJ2-7; D is undetermined. Germline CDR1 reads SGHAT; CDR2 reads FQNNGV. CDR3 length equals 15 residues. Trimming shortened V by 0 bases and J by 2 bases, and 11 bases separated the two germline ends.

This clonotype came up a few times. The chain recombines TRBV11-2 with TRBJ1-4, with TRBD1 as a possible D gene (5 bases). Germline V gives CDR1 SGHAT, CDR2 FQNNGV. The V end was cut by 4 bases, the J end by 13 bases, with 10 bases between. CDR3 length: 11 amino acids. The chain's CDR3 is CASSSGVSLFF. CDR3 nucleotide sequence: TGTGCCAGCAGCTCGGGGGTTTCACTGTTTTTT.

This clonotype occurred many times. V usage is TRBV28 and J usage is TRBJ1-2, with 8 bases lining up with TRBD1. The CDR3 runs to 15 residues. Germline V gene sequence: CDR1 MDHEN, CDR2 SYDVKM. With V trimmed by 6 bases and J by 4 bases, 10 bases remained unmatched. CDR3 DNA sequence: TGTGCCAGCAGATCGGACAGGGACGGTCGCTATGGCTACACCTTC. Translation gives CASRSDRDGRYGYTF.

The chain couples TRBV28 to TRBJ2-3, with 8 bases matching TRBD1. CDR3 length: 15 residues. With 3 bases clipped from V and 0 bases from J, the junction kept 2 bases outside the gene matches. Germline lookup yields CDR1 MDHEN and CDR2 SYDVKM. The CDR3 bases are TGTGCCAGCAGTTTGGACAGGGATAGCACAGATACGCAGTATTTT. It specifies CASSLDRDSTDTQYF.

This clonotype was recorded many times. This chain uses TRBV27 with TRBJ2-7; D unresolved. The V gene lost 6 bases and the J gene lost 1 base, with 16 bases spanning the gap. The CDR3 is 15 amino acids. Germline CDR1 and CDR2: MNHEY and SMNVEV (reference sequence). The CDR3, as DNA: TGTGCCAGCAGGGGCCCCTTTAAGGGTTCCTACGAGCAGTACTTC. This codes for CASRGPFKGSYEQYF.

This clonotype showed up just a few times. The J gene is TRBJ1-2, the V gene TRBV18; no clear D gene. Germline V lookup: CDR1 KGHSH, CDR2 LQKENI. Trimming removed 3 bases from V and 5 bases from J, with 13 bases in between. The CDR3 is 14 residues long. CDR3 nucleotides: TGTGCCAGCTCACCCTGGACGGAGCAATATGGCTACACCTTC. Translated: CASSPWTEQYGYTF.

This clonotype was observed many times. The V and J genes are TRBV9 and TRBJ2-7, with D tentatively TRBD1 (6 bases). The CDR3 is made up of 14 amino acids. Germline V gene lookup returns CDR1 SGDLS and CDR2 YYNGEE. Deletions cut 3 bases from V and 3 bases from J, with 13 bases between. Here the CDR3 reads CASSEDSMNYEQYF. DNA of the CDR3: TGTGCCAGCAGCGAGGACAGTATGAACTACGAGCAGTACTTC.